The 10 T cell receptor beta chains listed next were all sequenced from one sample in a study of blood T cell repertoires in COVID-19 (dated by TCRdb to the early 2020s). Receptor amplification or capture employed the immunoSEQ multiplex PCR assay. The clones in this table, taken by TCRdb from immuneACCESS, are in-frame only. Not every clone is retained; where verified, under half of the shortfall comes from an unresolved V gene, and the cause of the rest is unknown. The sample data list 80,000 to 95,000 clones, and approximately 75% of these were observed just once. Of the sample, approximately 4% falls within the top ten clones. The sequenced sample consisted of peripheral blood. Receptors originate from a woman aged 45 to 65 with acute or convalescent COVID-19.

J is TRBJ2-2 and V is TRBV5-8, with D perhaps matching TRBD1 (6 bases). V lost 4 bases and J lost 2, with 12 bases in between. CDR3 length: 15 amino acids. Germline V CDR1 and CDR2: SGHTS, YDEGEE. CDR3 amino acids: CASSTGTRNTGELFF. The CDR3 region has the DNA TGTGCCAGCAGCACCGGGACACGCAACACCGGGGAGCTGTTTTTT.

This clone has only a few counts. The J gene is TRBJ2-3, the V gene TRBV2; 7 nucleotides line up with TRBD2. This CDR3 comprises 12 residues. Germline V gene lookup returns CDR1 SNHLY and CDR2 FYNNEI. CDR3 nucleotides: TGTGCGGGCGGGGGAAGGACAGATACGCAGTATTTT. As protein: CAGGGRTDTQYF.

The chain joins TRBV7-2 to TRBJ1-2; D unresolved. Germline loops: CDR1 SGHTA, CDR2 FQGNSA. The CDR3 length is 13 residues. Trimming took off 5 bases at V and 1 base at J, with 8 bases between the two ends. The CDR3 DNA follows: TGTGCCAGCAGCACCGACATTAACTATGGCTACACCTTC. It translates to CASSTDINYGYTF.

In nucleotides, the CDR3 is TGTGCCAGCAGTTACACCGAGGGACTCCAAGAGACCCAGTACTTC. Translation gives CASSYTEGLQETQYF. The chain couples TRBV28 to TRBJ2-5; a possible D gene is TRBD2 (6 bases). The CDR3 loop spans 15 amino acids. Germline loops: CDR1 MDHEN, CDR2 SYDVKM. Trimming took off 4 bases at V and 1 base at J, with 13 bases between the two ends.

This chain links TRBV11-1 with TRBJ1-1; a possible D gene is TRBD1 (6 bases). Germline assignment: CDR1 SGHAT and CDR2 FQDESV (reference sequence). With 3 bases removed from V and 4 bases from J, the gap between germline ends came to 9 bases. The CDR3 loop spans 13 amino acids. CDR3 residues: CASSLDSLTEAFF. The CDR3 nucleotides read TGTGCCAGCAGCTTGGACAGCCTCACTGAAGCTTTCTTT.

The chain employs TRBV9 and TRBJ2-5, with D possibly TRBD2 on 5 matching bases. The CDR3 has 15 residues. CDR1 SGDLS and CDR2 YYNGEE come from the germline V gene. Trimming cost V 0 bases and J 0 bases, with 9 bases left between them. The chain's CDR3 is CASSVAGRDQETQYF. The CDR3 DNA is TGTGCCAGCAGCGTAGCGGGGAGAGACCAAGAGACCCAGTACTTC.

The chain uses TRBV2 and TRBJ1-3, with TRBD1 identical over 9 bases. V lost 1 base and J lost 0; bases outside the gene matches: 1. CDR3 length: 16 residues. Germline V gene sequence: CDR1 SNHLY, CDR2 FYNNEI. DNA of the CDR3: TGTGCCAGCAGTGAAGGGACAGGGGTCTCTGGAAACACCATATATTTT. Its protein product is CASSEGTGVSGNTIYF.

The CDR3 reads CASSLGGGPGEKLFF. The CDR3 DNA is TGCGCCAGCAGCTTGGGGGGAGGGCCTGGGGAAAAACTGTTTTTT. This chain connects TRBV5-1 to TRBJ1-4; unclear D gene. V was clipped by 0 bases and J by 8 bases, with 14 bases between them. Looked up from germline, CDR1 is SGHRS and CDR2 is YFSETQ. The CDR3 is 15 residues long. Supplemented by reference TRBV5-1 and TRBJ1-4, the full variable domain reads KAGVTQTPRYLIKTRGQQVTLSCSPISGHRSVSWYQQTPGQGLQFLFEYFSETQRNKGNFPGRFSGRQFSNSRSEMNVSTLELGDSALYLCASSLGGGPGEKLFFGSGTQLSVL.

The CDR3: CATSRDLPGQTIYGYTF. CDR3 in DNA: TGTGCCACCAGCAGAGATCTCCCGGGACAGACCATCTATGGCTACACCTTC. The rearrangement joins TRBV15 to TRBJ1-2, with 7 bases matching TRBD1. The CDR3 runs to 17 residues. V gave up 0 bases and J gave up 4 bases; unmatched junction bases: 11. CDR1 LNHNV and CDR2 YYDKDF come from the germline V gene (reference sequence).

The gene calls are TRBV7-9 and TRBJ2-3; 8 bases are shared with TRBD1. Trimming took 5 bases from V and 7 from J; bases not matched to a gene: 8. Germline V CDR1 and CDR2: SEHNR, FQNEAQ (reference sequence). The CDR3 consists of 14 residues. The CDR3 DNA sequence: TGTGCCAGCAGCCCGGACAGGGCGGACAATACGCAGTATTTT. Amino acid sequence: CASSPDRADNTQYF.